Sequencing of this TCR beta chain was carried out in a study of CD8 T cells in ankylosing spondylitis. Study-level results: Disease-linked clones reportedly concentrated significantly in matched ankylosing spondylitis synovial fluid. Ankylosing spondylitis blood appeared to be characterized by a TCR beta motif of 7 to 9 highly homologous variants.

The CDR3 totals 15 residues. V was cut by 1 base and J by 6 bases, with 13 bases left in between. Germline CDR1 is SGHTA and CDR2 is FQGTGA. Comments on this clonotype: Its antigen remains unknown.

Quantitative molecular-barcoded 5'-RACE generated the TCR beta libraries. TCRdb re-called the 5' RACE reads with MiXCR, one entry per CDR3 protein. The sample lists about 440,000 distinct CDR3 sequences; 17% were seen once. Source material: blood, either unsorted or a sorted T cell fraction (not recorded which). This chain links TRBV7-3 with TRBJ2-1, with D possibly being TRBD2 (5 bases). The source of this sequence is a male donor with ankylosing spondylitis. The CDR3 region has the DNA TGTGCCAGCAGCTTAAGAGGGCCCACCTCCAATGAGCAGTTCTTC. Translating gives CASSLRGPTSNEQFF.